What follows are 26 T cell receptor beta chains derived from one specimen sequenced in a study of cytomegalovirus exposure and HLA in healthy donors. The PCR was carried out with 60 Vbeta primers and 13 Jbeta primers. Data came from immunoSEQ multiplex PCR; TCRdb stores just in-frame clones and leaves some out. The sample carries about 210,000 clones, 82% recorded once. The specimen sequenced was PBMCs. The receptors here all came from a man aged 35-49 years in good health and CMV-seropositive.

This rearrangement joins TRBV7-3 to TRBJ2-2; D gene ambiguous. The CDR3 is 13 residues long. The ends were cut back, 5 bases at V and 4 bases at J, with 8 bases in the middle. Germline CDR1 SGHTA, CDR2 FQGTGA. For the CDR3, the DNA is TGTGCCAGCAGCGAACACGCCACCGGGGAGCTGTTTTTT. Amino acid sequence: CASSEHATGELFF.

The CDR3 region has the DNA TGTGCCAGCAGCCAAGGGTTGGGACAGGGGGTCTACGAGCAGTACTTC. Encoded protein: CASSQGLGQGVYEQYF. The gene calls are TRBV4-2 and TRBJ2-5; TRBD1 matches 11 bases. The J call is in doubt because the DNA end fits TRBJ2-7 better. The CDR3 runs 16 residues. Germline V gives CDR1 LGHNA, CDR2 YNFKEQ.

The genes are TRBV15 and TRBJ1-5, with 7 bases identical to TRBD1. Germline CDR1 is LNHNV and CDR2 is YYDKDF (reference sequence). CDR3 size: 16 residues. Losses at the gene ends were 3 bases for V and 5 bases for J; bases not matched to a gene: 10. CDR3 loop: CATSSERQGNDQPQHF. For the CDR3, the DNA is TGTGCCACCAGCAGCGAAAGACAGGGCAATGATCAGCCCCAGCATTTT. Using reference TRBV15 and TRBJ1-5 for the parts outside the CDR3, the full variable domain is DAMVIQNPRYQVTQFGKPVTLSCSQTLNHNVMYWYQQKSSQAPKLLFHYYDKDFNNEADTPDNFQSRRPNTSFCFLDIRSPGLGDTAMYLCATSSERQGNDQPQHFGDGTRLSIL.

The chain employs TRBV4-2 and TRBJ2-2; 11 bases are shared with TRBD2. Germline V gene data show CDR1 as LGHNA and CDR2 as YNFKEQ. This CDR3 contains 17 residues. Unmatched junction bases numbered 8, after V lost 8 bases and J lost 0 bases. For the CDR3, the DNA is TGTGCCAGCGGGGTAGCGGGGGGGTGGGCGAACACCGGGGAGCTGTTTTTT. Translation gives CASGVAGGWANTGELFF.

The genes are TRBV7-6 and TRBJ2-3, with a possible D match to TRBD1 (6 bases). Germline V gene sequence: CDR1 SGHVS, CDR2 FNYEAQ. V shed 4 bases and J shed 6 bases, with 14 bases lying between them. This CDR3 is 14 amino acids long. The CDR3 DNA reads TGTGCCAGCAGCTCCGGACAGCCTCAGGATACGCAGTATTTT. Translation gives CASSSGQPQDTQYF.

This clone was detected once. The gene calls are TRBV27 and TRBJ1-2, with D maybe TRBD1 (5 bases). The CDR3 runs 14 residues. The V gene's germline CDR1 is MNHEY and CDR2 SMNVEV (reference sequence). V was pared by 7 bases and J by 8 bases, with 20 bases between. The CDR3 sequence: CASMAQGFLSGYTF. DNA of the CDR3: TGTGCCAGCATGGCGCAGGGCTTTTTATCAGGCTACACCTTC.

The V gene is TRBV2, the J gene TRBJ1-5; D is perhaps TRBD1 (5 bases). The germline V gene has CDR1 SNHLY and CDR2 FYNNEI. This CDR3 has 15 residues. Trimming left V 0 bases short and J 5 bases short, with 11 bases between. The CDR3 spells CASSEAVRGYQPQHF. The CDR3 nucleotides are TGTGCCAGCAGTGAAGCGGTTAGGGGCTATCAGCCCCAGCATTTT.

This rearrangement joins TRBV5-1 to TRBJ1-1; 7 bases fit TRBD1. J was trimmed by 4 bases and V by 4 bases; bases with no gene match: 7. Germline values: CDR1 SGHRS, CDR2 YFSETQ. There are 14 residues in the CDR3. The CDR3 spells CASSPGDRSTEAFF. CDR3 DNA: TGCGCCAGCAGCCCCGGGGACAGAAGCACTGAAGCTTTCTTT.

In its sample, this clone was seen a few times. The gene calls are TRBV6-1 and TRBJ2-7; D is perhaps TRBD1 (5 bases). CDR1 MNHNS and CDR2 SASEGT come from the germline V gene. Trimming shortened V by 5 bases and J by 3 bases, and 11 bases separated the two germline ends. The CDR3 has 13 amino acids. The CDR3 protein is CASSIMDIYEQYV. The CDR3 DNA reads TGTGCCAGCAGTATCATGGACATCTACGAGCAGTACGTC.

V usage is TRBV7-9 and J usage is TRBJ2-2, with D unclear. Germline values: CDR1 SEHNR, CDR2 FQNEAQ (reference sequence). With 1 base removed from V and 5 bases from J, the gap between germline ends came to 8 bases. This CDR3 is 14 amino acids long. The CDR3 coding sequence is TGTGCCAGCAGCTTAGGCCGGCGGACCGGGGAGCTGTTTTTT. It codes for CASSLGRRTGELFF.

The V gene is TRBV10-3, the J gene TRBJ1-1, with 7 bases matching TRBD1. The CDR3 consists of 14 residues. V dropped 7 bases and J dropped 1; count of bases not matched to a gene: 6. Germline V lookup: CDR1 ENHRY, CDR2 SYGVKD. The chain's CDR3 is CAIKEGQQNTEAFF. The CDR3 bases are TGTGCCATCAAAGAGGGACAGCAGAACACTGAAGCTTTCTTT.

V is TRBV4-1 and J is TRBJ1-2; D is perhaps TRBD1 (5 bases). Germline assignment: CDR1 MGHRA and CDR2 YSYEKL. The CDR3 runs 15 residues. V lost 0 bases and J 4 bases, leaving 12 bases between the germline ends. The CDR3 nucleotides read TGCGCCAGCAGCCAAGATAGCGGGACCATCTATGGCTACACCTTC. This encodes CASSQDSGTIYGYTF.

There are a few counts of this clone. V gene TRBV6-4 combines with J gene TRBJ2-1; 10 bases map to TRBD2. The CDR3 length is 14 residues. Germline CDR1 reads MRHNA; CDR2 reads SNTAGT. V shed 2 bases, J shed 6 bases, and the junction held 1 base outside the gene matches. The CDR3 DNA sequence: TGTGCCAGCAGTGACGGACTAGCGGCCAATGAGCAGTTCTTC. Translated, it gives CASSDGLAANEQFF.

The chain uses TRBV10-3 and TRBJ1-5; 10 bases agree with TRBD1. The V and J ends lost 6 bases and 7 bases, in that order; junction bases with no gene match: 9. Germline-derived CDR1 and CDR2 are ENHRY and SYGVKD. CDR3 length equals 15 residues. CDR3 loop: CAISEGGQGYQPQHF. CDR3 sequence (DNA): TGTGCCATCAGCGAAGGGGGACAGGGGTACCAGCCCCAGCATTTT.

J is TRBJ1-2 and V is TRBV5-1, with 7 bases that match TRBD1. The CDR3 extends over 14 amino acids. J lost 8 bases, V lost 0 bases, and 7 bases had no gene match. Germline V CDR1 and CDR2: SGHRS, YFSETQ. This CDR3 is CASSLVTGEGGYTF. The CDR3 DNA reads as TGCGCCAGCAGCTTGGTAACAGGGGAAGGAGGCTACACCTTC.

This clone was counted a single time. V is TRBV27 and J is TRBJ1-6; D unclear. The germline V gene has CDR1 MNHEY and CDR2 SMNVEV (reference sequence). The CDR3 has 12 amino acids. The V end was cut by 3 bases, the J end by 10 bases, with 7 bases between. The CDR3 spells CASSFPGSPLHF. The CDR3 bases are TGTGCCAGCAGTTTCCCAGGCTCACCCCTCCACTTT.

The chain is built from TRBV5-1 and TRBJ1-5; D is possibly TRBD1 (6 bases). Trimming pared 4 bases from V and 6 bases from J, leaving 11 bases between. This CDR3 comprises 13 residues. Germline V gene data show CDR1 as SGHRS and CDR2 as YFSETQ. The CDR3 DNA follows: TGCGCCAGCAGCCAGGGGTTGGGTCAGCCCCAGCATTTT. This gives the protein CASSQGLGQPQHF.

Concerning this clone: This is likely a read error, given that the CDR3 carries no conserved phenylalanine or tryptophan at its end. CDR3 in amino acids: CASSRQGGTEAFL. CDR3 DNA: TGTGCCAGCAGCCGACAGGGGGGGACTGAAGCTTTCCTT. This chain uses TRBV2 with TRBJ1-1; the match to TRBD1 covers 9 bases. Germline lookup yields CDR1 SNHLY and CDR2 FYNNEI. The CDR3 contains 13 residues. Unmatched junction bases numbered 4, after V lost 6 bases and J lost 5 bases.

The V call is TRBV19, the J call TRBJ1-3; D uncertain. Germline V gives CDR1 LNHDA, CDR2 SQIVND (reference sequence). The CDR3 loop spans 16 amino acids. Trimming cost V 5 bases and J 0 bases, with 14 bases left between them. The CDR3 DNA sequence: TGTGCCAGTAGTTTCAGCTCACAGAACTCTGGAAACACCATATATTTT. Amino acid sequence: CASSFSSQNSGNTIYF.

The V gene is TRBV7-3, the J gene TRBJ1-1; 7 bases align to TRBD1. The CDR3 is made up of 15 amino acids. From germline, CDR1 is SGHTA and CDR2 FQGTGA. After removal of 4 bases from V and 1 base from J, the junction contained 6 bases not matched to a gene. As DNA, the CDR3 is TGTGCCAGCAGCTCTCGACAGGGAACGAACACTGAAGCTTTCTTT. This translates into CASSSRQGTNTEAFF.

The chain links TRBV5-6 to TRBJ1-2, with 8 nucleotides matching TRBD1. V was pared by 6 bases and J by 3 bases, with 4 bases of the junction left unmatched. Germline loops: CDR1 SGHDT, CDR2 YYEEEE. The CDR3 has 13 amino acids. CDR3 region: CASTVTGDYGYTF. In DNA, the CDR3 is TGTGCCAGCACTGTGACAGGGGACTATGGCTACACCTTC.

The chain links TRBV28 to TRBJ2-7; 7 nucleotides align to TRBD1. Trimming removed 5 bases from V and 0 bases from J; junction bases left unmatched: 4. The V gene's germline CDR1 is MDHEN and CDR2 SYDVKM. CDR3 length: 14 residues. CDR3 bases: TGTGCCAGCAGTGACCGGGACAGCTCCTACGAGCAGTACGTC. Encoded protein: CASSDRDSSYEQYV.

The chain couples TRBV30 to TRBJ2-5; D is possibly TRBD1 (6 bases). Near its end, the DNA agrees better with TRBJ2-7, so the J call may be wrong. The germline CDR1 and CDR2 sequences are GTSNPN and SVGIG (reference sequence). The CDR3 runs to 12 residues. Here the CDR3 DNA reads TGTGCCTCGACAGGCCCAGGAGACGAGCAGTACTTC. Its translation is CASTGPGDEQYF.

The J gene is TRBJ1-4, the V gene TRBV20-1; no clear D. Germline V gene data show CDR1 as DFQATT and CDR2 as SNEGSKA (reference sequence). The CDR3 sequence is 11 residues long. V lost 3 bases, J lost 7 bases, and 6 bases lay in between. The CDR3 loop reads CSARPGEKLFF. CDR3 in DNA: TGCAGTGCTAGGCCGGGTGAAAAACTGTTTTTT.

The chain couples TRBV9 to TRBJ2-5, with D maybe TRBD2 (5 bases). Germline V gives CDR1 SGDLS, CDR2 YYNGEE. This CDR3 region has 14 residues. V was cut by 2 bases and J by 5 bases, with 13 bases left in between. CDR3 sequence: CASSVFRDEETQYF. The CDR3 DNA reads TGTGCCAGCAGCGTCTTTCGGGATGAGGAGACCCAGTACTTC.

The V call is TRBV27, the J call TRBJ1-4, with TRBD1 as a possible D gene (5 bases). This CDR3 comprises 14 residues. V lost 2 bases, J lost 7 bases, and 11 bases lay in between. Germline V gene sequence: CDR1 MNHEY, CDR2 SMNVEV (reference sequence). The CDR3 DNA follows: TGTGCCAGCAGTTTACTAGGGGCGGTTGAAAAACTGTTTTTT. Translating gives CASSLLGAVEKLFF. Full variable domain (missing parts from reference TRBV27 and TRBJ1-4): EAQVTQNPRYLITVTGKKLTVTCSQNMNHEYMSWYRQDPGLGLRQIYYSMNVEVTDKGDVPEGYKVSRKEKRNFPLILESPSPNQTSLYFCASSLLGAVEKLFFGSGTQLSVL.